This TCR beta chain was recorded in a study of beta chain features in type 1 diabetes (dated by TCRdb to 2016 to 2019). Turning to the overall study: Patients and healthy donors did not differ in mean age, gender distribution, total cell number or subset yield. The study compared the TCRB repertoires of sorted circulating CD4+ T cell subsets in recently diagnosed type 1 diabetes patients with those in matched healthy donors. A total of 100 million to 140 million sorted cells were examined across all samples, and the number of cells per subset was strongly correlated with RNA yield. Regulatory and stem cell-like memory subsets were obtained from only 8 patients and roughly eight healthy donors, while naive and central memory subsets were obtained from all 30 or so donors.

All of the isolated RNA was reverse transcribed with the High Capacity cDNA Reverse Transcription Kit, so expressed TCRB transcripts were sequenced. Naive, central memory and regulatory T cell samples underwent deep immunoSEQ sequencing, averaging about 3.57 million total reads per sample. Sorted cells were lysed in RLT buffer and RNA was extracted with DNase-treated RNeasy Micro or Mini kits, depending on cell number. To prevent cross-contamination, each cell subset was processed individually, whereas patient and healthy donor samples were processed jointly. The immunoSEQ multiplex PCR was used to amplify TCRB sequences from cDNA, yielding 87-bp fragments that span the CDR3 region. The amplicons were sequenced using the Illumina HiSeq platform. Regarding the original processing steps: Synthetic template baselines were used to correct PCR bias computationally, reads within Hamming distance 2 were collapsed, and singletons that could not be merged were discarded. Reads were aligned against IMGT so that V, D and J genes, CDR3 length and insertions or deletions at six rearrangement sites could be assigned. Clonotype counts were normalized to sorted cell number within each subset before computing true diversity and Gini coefficients with the tcR R package. The overlap coefficient, calculated on TCRB nucleotide sequences, was used to measure repertoire sharing. Sourced from immuneACCESS, this table was stored by TCRdb with only in-frame sequences that have V and J called. A share of the clones is absent; for the studies checked, an unresolved V gene accounts for under half, and the remainder has no known explanation. From that table come the V and J calls and clone size; the DNA was used to work out D and trimming. This sample gives around 120,000 clones in total; 17% of them show up just once. The top ten hold 2% to 3% of the sample.

CDR1 SGDLS and CDR2 YYNGEE were looked up in the germline V gene. V is cut by 4 bases and J by 7 bases, and the space between the germline ends is 23 bases. The CDR3 has 17 amino acids, counting the end cysteine and phenylalanine. Of all the DNA, just the CDR3 is kept, 51 bases in frame from base 1. There are a few counts of this clone. Its antigen has not been determined. No clone much larger than this one lies a single base away; base qualities are absent. Each donor gave one peripheral blood draw, about 110 mL on average, collected into heparinised tubes. A BD FACSAria II and a panel including CD45RO, CCR7, CD25, CD127, CD95 and CD27 were used to sort naive, central memory, regulatory and stem cell-like memory CD4+ T cells. Every sorted population had a purity above 95%. Right away, PBMCs were isolated by Lymphoprep density gradient centrifugation and were stained directly, with no culture step. Samples were stained and sorted in pairs, with one healthy donor and one patient per experiment, so that batch effects were minimized.

Overall study results and their limits: HLA sub-analyses involved small numbers of individuals, so any influence of HLA type on TCRB rearrangement remained unresolved. PCR might favor shorter templates, but patient and control samples were amplified and corrected together, so any skew would affect both groups equally. In all four CD4+ subsets, TCRB CDR3 length was moderately but significantly shorter in type 1 diabetes patients. Fewer insertions and more nucleotide deletions at VDJ recombination sites were observed in patients with type 1 diabetes, implying thymic rearrangement abnormalities. Naive, central memory and regulatory TCRB repertoires appeared to be more alike among patients than among healthy donors. Because cDNA was sequenced instead of genomic DNA, activated cells with high expression could be over-represented, although the groups did not differ in activation or CD3 levels.

Sample: central memory CD4+ T cells from blood. The clonotype was recovered from a man younger than 35 with type 1 diabetes. The rearrangement joined TRBV9 to TRBJ2-2, with the identity of the D gene unclear. The CDR3 is CASSTLPPDRASGELFF. The nucleotide sequence reads TGTGCCAGCAGCACCCTGCCCCCCGATCGGGCAAGCGGGGAGCTGTTTTTT.